Listed below are T cell receptor beta chains from one sample, sequenced in a study of blood T cell repertoires in COVID-19. Clones were read by immunoSEQ multiplex PCR, and TCRdb kept only the in-frame ones, dropping some. The data contain 200,000 to 250,000 clones, 86% of them singletons. Sequencing used peripheral blood. These receptors were taken from a man older than 75 with acute or convalescent COVID-19. The CDR3 runs from the conserved cysteine through the conserved F or W. Fields, in order: D gene, J gene, V gene, CDR3 protein. D genes are given only for firm matches.

>-|TRBJ1-4|TRBV10-3
CAISEEGLGEKLFF
>-|TRBJ2-1|TRBV11-3
CASSSSRGYNEQFF
>-|TRBJ1-1|TRBV5-1
CASSLARAPAGTEAFF
>-|TRBJ1-2|TRBV28
CASSFIRNGYTF
>-|TRBJ1-6|TRBV27
CASSPARGKADNSPLHF
>-|TRBJ1-6|TRBV6-6
CASSPRGGDSPLHF
>-|TRBJ1-1|TRBV7-9
CASSLLAGLGPEAFF
>TRBD1|TRBJ2-7|TRBV3-1/TRBV3-2
CASSQNRGYEQYF
>-|TRBJ2-3|TRBV7-2
CASSLGGNQDTQYF
>-|TRBJ2-1|TRBV5-1
CASSSPGSSYNEQFF
>TRBD1|TRBJ2-1|TRBV29-1
CSVGQGGAYNEQFF
>-|TRBJ1-2|TRBV18
CASSPSDGYTF
>TRBD1|TRBJ2-1|TRBV24-1
CAASGTGLYNEQFF
>-|TRBJ1-2|TRBV7-2
CASSQTMNYGYTF
>-|TRBJ1-2|TRBV7-2
CASSLTGAGAYGYTF
>TRBD1|TRBJ2-7|TRBV2
CASSGGARGLSEQYF
>TRBD2|TRBJ2-2|TRBV19
CASSIVRLAANTGELFF
>-|TRBJ2-6|TRBV11-3
CASSLVLSGANVLTF
>TRBD1|TRBJ1-6|TRBV19
CASTSGGAYNSPLHF
>-|TRBJ2-7|TRBV11-2
CASSSGTLNYEQYF
>TRBD2|TRBJ2-1|TRBV28
CASNSGTVSSYNEQFF
>-|TRBJ1-3|TRBV5-1
CASSVGGSGNTIYF
>TRBD2|TRBJ2-1|TRBV27
CASKYSGRAGEQFF
>-|TRBJ1-5|TRBV9
CASSLKDRPNQPQHF
>-|TRBJ2-5|TRBV4-2
CASSQVGGLGGETQYF
>-|TRBJ2-5|TRBV5-4
CASSFETSFGETQYF
>TRBD2|TRBJ2-3|TRBV10-2
CASSEFAGGPQDTQYF
>-|TRBJ1-6|TRBV7-2
CASSPPAGYNSPLHF
>-|TRBJ1-2|TRBV28
CASSLLDGYYGYTF
>-|TRBJ2-4|TRBV28
CASNTGTDSYF
>TRBD2|TRBJ2-1|TRBV10-3
CAISEAPGEGAGVYNEQFF
>-|TRBJ1-1|TRBV19
CASSRFRQATEAFF
>TRBD1|TRBJ2-2|TRBV5-1
CASGALEGARTGELFF
>-|TRBJ1-1|TRBV6-2/TRBV6-3
CASSYGPTVQTEAFF
>-|TRBJ1-5|TRBV6-2/TRBV6-3
CASSSGMGNQPQHF
>TRBD1|TRBJ2-1|TRBV6-6
CASIGTGVTYNEQFF
>TRBD1|TRBJ2-2|TRBV6-6
CASSYSGQGLTGELFF
>-|TRBJ1-5|TRBV18
CASSQGSDQPQHF
>TRBD1|TRBJ1-1|TRBV5-1
CASSYPTGAGTEAFF
>-|TRBJ2-1|TRBV2
CASSSLGGGDEQFF
>-|TRBJ2-7|TRBV7-9
CASSSGGRGYEQYF
>TRBD1|TRBJ2-7|TRBV29-1
CSVRTGVGYEQYF
>-|TRBJ2-7|TRBV11-3
CASSPSPNEQYF
>-|TRBJ1-2|TRBV19
CASTRTEVNYGYTF
>-|TRBJ1-1|TRBV6-5
CASSSHLEAFF
>TRBD1|TRBJ2-3|TRBV7-3
CASSSRDRRAGDTQYF
>-|TRBJ2-3|TRBV5-1
CASSSLQGNTQYF
>TRBD1|TRBJ1-2|TRBV20-1
CSGTGDYGYTF
>TRBD1|TRBJ1-2|TRBV19
CASSTGTANNYGYTF
>-|TRBJ1-4|TRBV7-9
CASSLGTHNEKLFF
>-|TRBJ1-1|TRBV5-4
CASSLLRTEAFF
>-|TRBJ1-5|TRBV7-8
CASSLARGSNQPQHF
>-|TRBJ1-2|TRBV15
CATSTPGHANYGYTF